This T cell receptor (beta chain) was obtained from a study of CD8 T cells in Susac syndrome. Whole-study context: Patients with Susac syndrome, at blood draw, were therapy-naive, on corticosteroids, or on intravenous immunoglobulin alone.

Negative isolation yielded the CD8+ and CD4+ T cells, while FACS enriched the TEMRA cells. It was with random hexamers that roughly 0.5 to 1 ug RNA was reverse transcribed. The amplification used immunoSEQ multiplex PCR on TCR beta CDR3; it spanned 54 Vbeta and 13 Jbeta. TCRdb fed the immunoSEQ multiplex PCR reads into MiXCR, producing one record per CDR3 protein. The data show over 150,000 distinct CDR3 sequences, roughly 94% seen once. The sequence derives from a human donor with Susac syndrome. Sequenced material: CD4+ T cells from PBMCs.

CDR3: CAWTYSDNYGYTF. Written as DNA, the CDR3 is TGTGCCTGGACGTACAGCGATAACTATGGCTACACCTTC. The gene calls are TRBV30 and TRBJ1-2; the D is unclear. The CDR3 totals 13 residues. Germline CDR1 is GTSNPN and CDR2 is SVGIG (reference sequence). Trimming stripped 4 bases from V and 1 base from J, with 10 bases between.